Each of the 25 T cell receptor beta chains below was sequenced from the same sample in a study of blood T cell repertoires in COVID-19. Assay used: immunoSEQ multiplex PCR; TCRdb lists only in-frame clones, some missing. The table includes more than 250,000 clones, about 86% detected once. The sequencing sample was made of peripheral blood. The receptors derive from a woman aged 25 to 39 who had recovered from COVID-19.

This chain joins TRBV6-5 and TRBJ2-7; 10 bases map to TRBD2. The CDR3 totals 15 residues. Looked up from germline, CDR1 is MNHEY and CDR2 is SVGAGI. V dropped 11 bases and J dropped 4; count of bases not matched to a gene: 14. The CDR3 DNA reads TGTGCCCTTATGGGCCTAGCGGGGGATTGGTACGAGCAGTACTTC. Its protein product is CALMGLAGDWYEQYF.

A note on this clone: At one end, the junction sequence differs from germline, possibly due to a read error. J is TRBJ2-1 and V is TRBV28; 7 bases match TRBD2. The length of the CDR3 is 16 residues. Germline V gene lookup returns CDR1 MDHEN and CDR2 SYDVKM. CDR3 nucleotide sequence: TGTGCCAGCAGTTCCGGGGCAGCGGGAATCTACAATGAGCAATTCTTC. Translating it yields CASSSGAAGIYNEQFF.

This chain connects TRBV7-9 to TRBJ2-7; 7 bases fit TRBD1. Unmatched junction bases numbered 6, after V lost 1 base and J lost 3 bases. CDR1 is SEHNR and CDR2 is FQNEAQ in the germline V gene (reference sequence). The CDR3 runs to 15 residues. CDR3 coding DNA: TGTGCCAGCAGCTTAGTATCCGGGACAGACTACGAGCAGTACTTC. The encoded protein is CASSLVSGTDYEQYF.

The sample holds a few counts of this clone. The rearrangement joins TRBV24-1 to TRBJ2-2; D is perhaps TRBD1 (5 bases). CDR1 KGHDR and CDR2 SFDVKD come from the germline V gene. Trimming stripped 2 bases from V and 1 base from J, with 16 bases between. This CDR3 region has 18 residues. CDR3 sequence: CATSDSGHRQGNTGELFF. CDR3 sequence (DNA): TGTGCCACCAGTGATTCGGGTCATCGGCAGGGGAACACCGGGGAGCTGTTTTTT.

The genes are TRBV30 and TRBJ1-5, with a tentative D call TRBD1 (5 bases). CDR1 and CDR2 (germline): GTSNPN, SVGIG (reference sequence). The CDR3 is made up of 16 amino acids. Trimming cost V 3 bases and J 4 bases, with 19 bases left between them. CDR3: CAWSGAGFRSNQPQHF. The CDR3 DNA follows: TGTGCCTGGAGCGGCGCAGGGTTTCGGTCTAATCAGCCCCAGCATTTT.

The gene calls are TRBV5-8 and TRBJ1-1; D perhaps matches TRBD1 (6 bases). V was shortened by 4 bases and J by 2 bases, with 12 bases between the two germline ends. Germline V gene lookup returns CDR1 SGHTS and CDR2 YDEGEE. The length of the CDR3 is 14 residues. Written as DNA, the CDR3 is TGTGCCAGCAGCACGGGACAAAAAAACACTGAAGCTTTCTTT. Protein: CASSTGQKNTEAFF.

The chain links TRBV12-3 or TRBV12-4 to TRBJ2-7; possible D gene TRBD1, 6 bases. V lost 3 bases and J lost 6, with 12 bases in between. CDR3 length: 13 amino acids. The CDR3 sequence: CASSFSRGSEQYF. In DNA form, the CDR3 reads TGTGCCAGCAGTTTCTCCAGGGGTAGCGAGCAGTACTTC.

The rearrangement links TRBV7-3 to TRBJ2-1; 7 positions match TRBD2. After removal of 5 bases from V and 3 bases from J, the junction contained 7 bases not matched to a gene. The length of the CDR3 is 15 residues. Germline CDR1 is SGHTA and CDR2 is FQGTGA. CDR3 protein: CASSPQRDYYNEQFF. The CDR3 DNA sequence: TGTGCCAGCAGCCCCCAGCGGGATTACTACAATGAGCAGTTCTTC. The variable domain in full, with the rest retrieved from reference TRBV7-3 and TRBJ2-1, is GAGVSQTPSNKVTEKGKYVELRCDPISGHTALYWYRQSLGQGPEFLIYFQGTGAADDSGLPNDRFFAVRPEGSVSTLKIQRTERGDSAVYLCASSPQRDYYNEQFFGPGTRLTVL.

CDR3 DNA sequence: TGTGCCAGCAGCTTACGCCCGACAGGGGACGGTGAAAAACTGTTTTTT. It specifies CASSLRPTGDGEKLFF. V is TRBV11-2 and J is TRBJ1-4; 8 bases are shared with TRBD1. Germline V lookup: CDR1 SGHAT, CDR2 FQNNGV. The CDR3 extends over 16 amino acids. The trim removed 2 bases at V and 7 bases at J, leaving 9 bases unmatched.

A single count supports this clone. Other DNA sequences in the sample encode the same CDR3. This chain links TRBV9 with TRBJ2-1; TRBD2 matches 12 bases. CDR3 length: 15 amino acids. Looked up from germline, CDR1 is SGDLS and CDR2 is YYNGEE. Losses at the gene ends were 0 bases for V and 8 bases for J; bases not matched to a gene: 3. CDR3 bases: TGTGCCAGCAGCGTAGCTAGCGGGAGGGCCGATGAGCAGTTCTTC. Translating gives CASSVASGRADEQFF.

The chain recombines TRBV5-1 with TRBJ2-1; 11 bases agree with TRBD1. This CDR3 has 16 residues. Per germline, CDR1 SGHRS and CDR2 YFSETQ. The J segment lost 0 bases and the V segment lost 4 bases, leaving 3 bases of the junction unmatched. The CDR3 bases are TGCGCCAGCAGCCCGGGACAGGGGGGCTCCTACAATGAGCAGTTCTTC. Its protein is CASSPGQGGSYNEQFF.

The rearrangement joins TRBV7-2 to TRBJ1-4, with 10 positions matching TRBD1. V lost 1 base and J lost 7; bases outside the gene matches: 3. The CDR3 totals 15 residues. The germline V gene encodes CDR1 SGHTA and CDR2 FQGNSA. CDR3 protein: CASSLGGQGSEKLFF. CDR3 DNA: TGTGCCAGCAGCTTAGGGGGACAGGGGTCTGAAAAACTGTTTTTT.

The J gene is TRBJ2-1, the V gene TRBV19; 9 bases align to TRBD1. V shed 6 bases and J 8 bases; nucleotides not matched to a gene: 11. The CDR3 is made up of 15 amino acids. Germline V CDR1 and CDR2: LNHDA, SQIVND (reference sequence). As DNA, the CDR3 is TGTGCCAGTAGCGGGGACAGGGTCGAGATGGATGAGCAGTTCTTC. Translated, it gives CASSGDRVEMDEQFF.

The CDR3 loop is CASTQDRGHYEQYF. As DNA, the CDR3 is TGCGCCAGCACACAAGACAGGGGGCACTACGAGCAGTACTTC. The chain employs TRBV5-1 and TRBJ2-7, with 10 bases fitting TRBD1. Germline V lookup: CDR1 SGHRS, CDR2 YFSETQ. After removal of 6 bases from V and 3 bases from J, the junction contained 6 bases not matched to a gene. This CDR3 has 14 residues. Full variable domain (remainder filled in from reference TRBV5-1 and TRBJ2-7): KAGVTQTPRYLIKTRGQQVTLSCSPISGHRSVSWYQQTPGQGLQFLFEYFSETQRNKGNFPGRFSGRQFSNSRSEMNVSTLELGDSALYLCASTQDRGHYEQYFGPGTRLTVT.

The chain combines TRBV6-5 with TRBJ2-2; D perhaps matches TRBD2 (5 bases). Germline assignment: CDR1 MNHEY and CDR2 SVGAGI. CDR3 size: 15 residues. V lost 2 bases, J lost 4 bases, and 11 bases lay in between. CDR3 residues: CASSYRWTGTGELFF. CDR3 bases: TGTGCCAGCAGTTACCGATGGACTGGCACCGGGGAGCTGTTTTTT.

The V and J genes are TRBV6-5 and TRBJ2-7; D is possibly TRBD2 (5 bases). This CDR3 has 14 residues. V dropped 6 bases and J dropped 1 base, with 13 bases sitting between them. Germline lookup yields CDR1 MNHEY and CDR2 SVGAGI. CDR3 sequence: CASSVGVSSYEQYF. The CDR3, as DNA: TGTGCCAGCAGCGTCGGGGTTTCATCCTACGAGCAGTACTTC.

J is TRBJ2-3 and V is TRBV30; perhaps TRBD1 as D (5 bases). V lost 0 bases and J 4 bases, leaving 8 bases between the germline ends. CDR3 length equals 13 residues. Per germline, CDR1 GTSNPN and CDR2 SVGIG (reference sequence). The CDR3 here is CAWSVKGADTQYF. In nucleotides, the CDR3 is TGTGCCTGGAGTGTAAAAGGGGCAGATACGCAGTATTTT.

This chain uses TRBV6-6 with TRBJ2-2, with TRBD1 matching over 8 bases. The CDR3 covers 13 residues. Per the germline V gene, CDR1 is MNHNY and CDR2 is SVGAGI (reference sequence). Trimming removed 5 bases from V and 7 bases from J; junction bases left unmatched: 3. DNA for the CDR3: TGTGCCAGCAGTACACAGGGGGTCGGGGAGCTGTTTTTT. This encodes CASSTQGVGELFF.

The V and J genes are TRBV5-4 and TRBJ2-5, with TRBD2 matching 10 bases. Germline V gene sequence: CDR1 SGHNT, CDR2 YYREEE (reference sequence). This CDR3 has 16 amino acids. With 0 bases clipped from V and 4 bases from J, the junction kept 6 bases outside the gene matches. The CDR3 bases are TGTGCCAGCAGCTTGGCAGCGGGGGGGCCCCGAGAGACCCAGTACTTC. This codes for CASSLAAGGPRETQYF.

The V gene is TRBV14, the J gene TRBJ1-4; D remains ambiguous. The CDR3 has 15 residues. Germline V lookup: CDR1 SGHDN, CDR2 FVKESK. V lost 3 bases and J lost 8, with 16 bases in between. CDR3 DNA sequence: TGTGCCAGCAGCCAGACGACCGGGGTTGTCGAAAAACTGTTTTTT. This encodes CASSQTTGVVEKLFF.

V usage is TRBV7-2 and J usage is TRBJ1-6, with TRBD1 matching 8 bases. V gave up 6 bases and J gave up 7 bases; unmatched junction bases: 5. The CDR3 extends over 14 amino acids. Germline V gives CDR1 SGHTA, CDR2 FQGNSA. The CDR3 is CASRDRVSNSPLHF. CDR3 sequence (DNA): TGTGCCAGCAGGGACAGGGTCTCCAATTCACCCCTCCACTTT.

This sequence joins TRBV5-1 and TRBJ2-6; D may be TRBD1 (5 bases). Germline CDR1 SGHRS, CDR2 YFSETQ. The CDR3 is made up of 17 amino acids. Trimming removed 2 bases at V and 2 bases at J, with 14 bases between. CDR3 coding DNA: TGCGCCAGCAGCTTAGACAGAGAAGAGACTGGGGCCAACGTCCTGACTTTC. It yields the protein CASSLDREETGANVLTF.

The genes are TRBV13 and TRBJ2-3; D unresolved. This CDR3 comprises 14 residues. V shed 5 bases and J shed 1 base, with 10 bases lying between them. In germline, CDR1 is PRHDT, CDR2 FYEKMQ (reference sequence). The chain's CDR3 is CASSVVSRTDTQYF. CDR3 nucleotide sequence: TGTGCCAGCAGCGTCGTTTCCCGCACAGATACGCAGTATTTT.

The chain combines TRBV9 with TRBJ2-1; D might be TRBD2 (5 bases). Germline V gene data show CDR1 as SGDLS and CDR2 as YYNGEE. The CDR3 covers 15 residues. V lost 2 bases, J lost 3 bases, and 12 bases lay in between. The CDR3 region is CASSVTSGLYNEQFF. In DNA form, the CDR3 reads TGTGCCAGCAGCGTGACCAGCGGACTCTACAATGAGCAGTTCTTC. Combining the CDR3 with reference TRBV9 and TRBJ2-1 gives the whole variable domain DSGVTQTPKHLITATGQRVTLRCSPRSGDLSVYWYQQSLDQGLQFLIQYYNGEERAKGNILERFSAQQFPDLHSELNLSSLELGDSALYFCASSVTSGLYNEQFFGPGTRLTVL.

The chain recombines TRBV6-5 with TRBJ1-3; D is unclear. V gave up 0 bases and J gave up 0 bases, with 9 bases separating them. CDR1 is MNHEY and CDR2 is SVGAGI in the germline V gene. The CDR3 has 16 amino acids. As DNA, the CDR3 is TGTGCCAGCAGTTACTCATGGCCGCTCTCTGGAAACACCATATATTTT. It translates to CASSYSWPLSGNTIYF.